This T cell receptor beta chain was obtained from a study of blood T cell repertoires in COVID-19. The wider study: The cDNA or gDNA used as material had been derived from T cells, B-cell-depleted T cells, or PBMCs.

Unmatched junction bases numbered 5, after V lost 4 bases and J lost 6 bases. Germline V gives CDR1 LNHDA, CDR2 SQIVND (reference sequence). CDR3 length: 14 residues. This clone was seen a few times. Original processing methods: Reference gene primer amplification yielded estimated nucleated cell counts. Sequencing used immunoSEQ multiplex PCR; TCRdb keeps in-frame clones, though not all of them. V and J calls plus clone size are reproduced from that table; the DNA served to infer D and trimming. The repertoire has some 100,000 clones, around 82% of them found once; the top ten carry about 6.6%. Sequenced material: peripheral blood. The clonotype originates from a woman in her forties or fifties with acute or convalescent COVID-19. This chain links TRBV19 with TRBJ2-1; TRBD2 matches at 8 bases. CDR3 region: CASSSGGFTNEQFF. The CDR3 DNA follows: TGTGCCAGTAGTAGCGGGGGGTTTACCAATGAGCAGTTCTTC.